What follows are 31 T cell receptor beta chains derived from one specimen sequenced in a study of blood T cells in healthy people across ages. With a J-beta primer mix and a sample-barcoded 5' primer, a second PCR ran roughly 6 to 11 cycles. TCRdb analysed the 5' RACE reads with MiXCR anew, one entry per CDR3 protein. The sample holds roughly 1,500,000 distinct CDR3 sequences, roughly 40% seen once. The specimen was blood. These receptors all come from a woman aged 18 to 35 in good health.

This rearrangement joins TRBV28 to TRBJ2-1; TRBD2 agrees at 15 bases. The CDR3 runs to 19 residues. Germline values: CDR1 MDHEN, CDR2 SYDVKM. V trimming: 8 bases; J trimming: 4 bases; junction bases outside the gene matches: 15. CDR3 amino acids: CASSNTGLAGGGVYNEQFF. The CDR3 DNA is TGTGCCAGCTCAAATACGGGACTAGCGGGGGGAGGGGTATACAATGAGCAGTTCTTC.

The gene calls are TRBV2 and TRBJ1-2; D gene ambiguous. V lost 3 bases, J lost 4 bases, and 6 bases lay in between. The germline CDR1 and CDR2 sequences are SNHLY and FYNNEI. The CDR3 spans 12 residues. DNA for the CDR3: TGTGCCAGCAGTGATACGCCCTATGGCTACACCTTC. Translating it yields CASSDTPYGYTF. The full variable domain, with the rest looked up from reference TRBV2 and TRBJ1-2, is EPEVTQTPSHQVTQMGQEVILRCVPISNHLYFYWYRQILGQKVEFLVSFYNNEISEKSEIFDDQFSVERPDGSNFTLKIRSTKLEDSAMYFCASSDTPYGYTFGSGTRLTVV.

The chain employs TRBV6-2 or TRBV6-3 and TRBJ2-1; D remains unclear. The J call may be wrong; the DNA end is better matched by TRBJ2-7. Germline values: CDR1 MNHEY, CDR2 SVGEGT. This CDR3 is built from 15 residues. CDR3 in DNA: TGTGCCAGCAGAACCCCCTTGAGCTCCTACAATGAGCAGTACTTC. Translation gives CASRTPLSSYNEQYF.

This sequence joins TRBV27 and TRBJ2-1; tentatively, D is TRBD1 or TRBD2 (5 bases each). With the DNA end fitting TRBJ2-7 better, the J assignment may be wrong. Germline CDR1 is MNHEY and CDR2 is SMNVEV (reference sequence). This CDR3 region has 15 residues. The CDR3 protein is CASRYRDVFYNEQYF. As DNA, the CDR3 is TGTGCCAGCAGATACCGGGACGTATTCTACAATGAGCAGTACTTC.

This clonotype was seen a handful of times. The chain has TRBV12-3 or TRBV12-4 and TRBJ2-6; D may be TRBD1 (5 bases). Deletions cut 7 bases from V and 1 base from J, with 8 bases between. The CDR3 covers 14 residues. The DNA for the CDR3 is TGTGCCAGCACCAAGGGGTCTGGGGCCAACGTCCTGACTTTC. Translated: CASTKGSGANVLTF.

This clonotype has a handful of counts. The rearrangement uses TRBV6-4 and TRBJ2-1, with D possibly being TRBD1 (8 bases). The CDR3 extends over 15 amino acids. V shed 4 bases and J shed 12 bases, with 22 bases lying between them. Germline V lookup: CDR1 MRHNA, CDR2 SNTAGT. The CDR3 loop reads CASSGSGTGLGRQFF. The CDR3 region has the DNA TGTGCCAGCAGTGGGAGCGGGACAGGCCTTGGTAGGCAGTTCTTC.

The rearrangement links TRBV5-5 to TRBJ1-1; 11 bases fit TRBD1. Germline V gives CDR1 SGHKS, CDR2 YYEKEE (reference sequence). Trimming removed 3 bases from V and 7 bases from J; junction bases left unmatched: 14. The CDR3 spans 17 residues. The CDR3 reads CASSSRPGQGAVGEAFF. CDR3 sequence (DNA): TGTGCCAGCAGCTCCCGACCCGGACAGGGGGCCGTAGGTGAAGCTTTCTTT. Using reference TRBV5-5 and TRBJ1-1 for the parts outside the CDR3, the full variable domain is DAGVTQSPTHLIKTRGQQVTLRCSPISGHKSVSWYQQVLGQGPQFIFQYYEKEERGRGNFPDRFSARQFPNYSSELNVNALLLGDSALYLCASSSRPGQGAVGEAFFGQGTRLTVV.

V and J are TRBV20-1 and TRBJ2-3; 8 nucleotides align to TRBD2. The ends lost 6 bases at V and 2 bases at J; junction bases unmatched: 13. Germline V lookup: CDR1 DFQATT, CDR2 SNEGSKA (reference sequence). This CDR3 has 16 amino acids. The CDR3 DNA sequence: TGCAGTGCAGAGCCTCAGCGCGGGGGGCTCACAGATACGCAGTATTTT. It is translated as CSAEPQRGGLTDTQYF.

This clonotype was recorded a few times. A read error may account for a junction end that differs from germline. The rearrangement links TRBV6-2 or TRBV6-3 to TRBJ2-2; D gene unclear. The CDR3 sequence is 14 residues long. Germline V lookup: CDR1 MNHEY, CDR2 SVGEGT. The CDR3 nucleotides are TGTGCCAGCAGTGACTCGGGTTCCACCGGGGAGCTGTTTTTT. This encodes CASSDSGSTGELFF.

This chain uses TRBV4-2 with TRBJ2-2; the D is unclear. The CDR3 loop spans 13 amino acids. The germline V and J ends were trimmed by 0 bases and 9 bases, with 8 bases remaining between them. CDR1 and CDR2 (germline): LGHNA, YNFKEQ. DNA of the CDR3: TGTGCCAGCAGCCAAGATGGGTCTTGGGAGCTGTTTTTT. It translates to CASSQDGSWELFF.

This clonotype occurred many times. The chain is built from TRBV29-1 and TRBJ2-1; D gene uncertain. The CDR3 covers 12 residues. Trimming pared 4 bases from V and 10 bases from J, leaving 14 bases between. CDR1 is SQVTM and CDR2 is ANQGSEA in the germline V gene. The CDR3: CSVVLAPVEQFF. For the CDR3, the DNA is TGCAGCGTTGTCCTCGCCCCGGTCGAGCAGTTCTTC.

Of note for this clonotype: This may come from a read error, since a much larger clone is one base off. The chain is built from TRBV20-1 and TRBJ2-7; the D is unclear. This CDR3 has 13 residues. In germline, CDR1 is DFQATT, CDR2 SNEGSKA (reference sequence). The V end was cut by 3 bases, the J end by 3 bases, with 12 bases between. CDR3 protein: CSARGGLDYEQYF. The CDR3 DNA reads TGCAGTGCTAGGGGTGGGTTAGACTACGAGCAGTACTTC.

The rearrangement links TRBV11-2 to TRBJ2-5; D ambiguous. The germline V and J ends were trimmed by 1 base and 1 base, with 10 bases remaining between them. This CDR3 is 15 amino acids long. Germline V gives CDR1 SGHAT, CDR2 FQNNGV. CDR3 protein: CASSLGRVRQETQYF. The CDR3 region has the DNA TGTGCCAGCAGCTTAGGGCGAGTTCGCCAAGAGACCCAGTACTTC.

This rearrangement joins TRBV20-1 to TRBJ1-1; D perhaps matches TRBD1 (6 bases). Germline assignment: CDR1 DFQATT and CDR2 SNEGSKA (reference sequence). V lost 1 base and J lost 5, with 17 bases in between. The CDR3 is made up of 15 amino acids. The CDR3, as DNA: TGCAGTGCTAGAGCCCGGGACATATTCGGTACTGAAGCTTTCTTT. It codes for CSARARDIFGTEAFF.

The chain uses TRBV7-2 and TRBJ1-3; D is undetermined. CDR1 and CDR2 (germline): SGHTA, FQGNSA. The V gene lost 1 base and the J gene lost 6 bases, with 7 bases spanning the gap. The CDR3 totals 13 residues. The CDR3 DNA follows: TGTGCCAGCAGCTTAGGCTTGGAAAACACCATATATTTT. Protein sequence: CASSLGLENTIYF. Full variable domain (missing parts from reference TRBV7-2 and TRBJ1-3): GAGVSQSPSNKVTEKGKDVELRCDPISGHTALYWYRQSLGQGLEFLIYFQGNSAPDKSGLPSDRFSAERTGGSVSTLTIQRTQQEDSAVYLCASSLGLENTIYFGEGSWLTVV.

Worth noting for this clonotype: The junction does not match germline at one end; this may be a read error. The chain recombines TRBV7-9 with TRBJ1-3; the D is unclear. Germline V gene sequence: CDR1 SEHNR, CDR2 FQNEAQ (reference sequence). This CDR3 is built from 13 residues. The CDR3 DNA reads TGTGCCAGCAGCCCGAGCTCTGGAAACACCACATATTTT. This codes for CASSPSSGNTTYF. Based on the CDR3 plus reference TRBV7-9 and TRBJ1-3, the full variable domain is DTGVSQNPRHKITKRGQNVTFRCDPISEHNRLYWYRQTLGQGPEFLTYFQNEAQLEKSRLLSDRFSAERPKGSFSTLEIQRTEQGDSAMYLCASSPSSGNTTYFGEGSWLTVV.

The rearrangement links TRBV12-3 or TRBV12-4 to TRBJ1-2; D is perhaps TRBD1 (5 bases). The CDR3 extends over 11 amino acids. V lost 11 bases and J 3 bases, leaving 10 bases between the germline ends. The CDR3 region has the DNA TGTGCCCTTGGGGGGTACTATGGCTACACCTTC. Translating it yields CALGGYYGYTF.

The chain couples TRBV7-9 to TRBJ1-6; D remains unclear. The CDR3 totals 12 residues. V shed 6 bases and J shed 7 bases, with 7 bases lying between them. The V gene's germline CDR1 is SEHNR and CDR2 FQNEAQ (reference sequence). DNA of the CDR3: TGTGCCAGCAGGTTCGGCAATTCACCCCTCCACTTT. Its translation is CASRFGNSPLHF.

The CDR3 nucleotides read TGTGCCAGCAGGCCATCGACTAGCGGGCTCACCGGGGAGCTGTTTTTT. Translation: CASRPSTSGLTGELFF. V usage is TRBV7-2 and J usage is TRBJ2-2; 10 bases agree with TRBD2. Germline V gene lookup returns CDR1 SGHTA and CDR2 FQGNSA. The CDR3 is 16 residues long. Trimming took 6 bases from V and 4 from J; bases not matched to a gene: 8. The variable domain in full, completed from reference TRBV7-2 and TRBJ2-2, reads GAGVSQSPSNKVTEKGKDVELRCDPISGHTALYWYRQSLGQGLEFLIYFQGNSAPDKSGLPSDRFSAERTGGSVSTLTIQRTQQEDSAVYLCASRPSTSGLTGELFFGEGSRLTVL.

The chain is built from TRBV2 and TRBJ1-6; 7 nucleotides agree with TRBD1. Trimming at V came to 7 bases and at J to 0 bases, leaving 18 bases not matched to a gene. Germline CDR1 and CDR2: SNHLY and FYNNEI. CDR3 length: 20 amino acids. The CDR3 is CASNLDREGSGASYNSPLHF. The CDR3 DNA is TGTGCCAGCAACCTCGACAGGGAGGGTTCGGGTGCCTCCTATAATTCACCCCTCCACTTT.

Ten or more counts support this clonotype. This chain connects TRBV12-3 or TRBV12-4 to TRBJ1-6; no firm D call. V was shortened by 1 base and J by 0 bases, with 4 bases between the two germline ends. This CDR3 spans 15 amino acids. The CDR3 protein is CASSLGGSYNSPLHF. CDR3 sequence (DNA): TGTGCCAGCAGTTTAGGGGGCTCCTATAATTCACCCCTCCACTTT.

This clonotype has more than one count but fewer than ten. The chain couples TRBV2 to TRBJ2-5, with D possibly being TRBD1 (6 bases). The CDR3 extends over 13 amino acids. Germline loops: CDR1 SNHLY, CDR2 FYNNEI. Trimming shortened V by 7 bases and J by 11 bases, and 20 bases separated the two germline ends. The DNA of the CDR3 is TGTGCCAGCAATCCCACAGGGTCAGGGGAGCAGTACTTC. It is translated as CASNPTGSGEQYF. The full variable domain, with the rest looked up from reference TRBV2 and TRBJ2-5, is EPEVTQTPSHQVTQMGQEVILRCVPISNHLYFYWYRQILGQKVEFLVSFYNNEISEKSEIFDDQFSVERPDGSNFTLKIRSTKLEDSAMYFCASNPTGSGEQYFGPGTRLLVL.

This clonotype was detected only a few times. The V and J genes are TRBV6-1 and TRBJ2-6; D remains unclear. This CDR3 contains 13 residues. CDR1 MNHNS and CDR2 SASEGT come from the germline V gene. V was trimmed by 11 bases and J by 0 bases, leaving 8 bases between them. The CDR3 DNA reads as TGTGCCGGTTCGGCCTCTGGGGCCAACGTCCTGACTTTC. It codes for CAGSASGANVLTF.

V is TRBV19 and J is TRBJ1-2; tentatively, D is TRBD1 (6 bases). The CDR3 length is 14 residues. Deletions cut 5 bases from V and 5 bases from J, with 15 bases between. Germline values: CDR1 LNHDA, CDR2 SQIVND (reference sequence). In DNA, the CDR3 is TGTGCCAGTAGTCCCCGATCGGGGGCGTATGGCTACACCTTC. Translated: CASSPRSGAYGYTF.

The chain employs TRBV12-3 or TRBV12-4 and TRBJ1-1, with D hard to call. The CDR3 spans 10 residues. Trimming pared 6 bases from V and 9 bases from J, leaving 8 bases between. In nucleotides, the CDR3 is TGTGCCAGCAGGTATACGCAAGCTTTCTTT. Amino acid sequence: CASRYTQAFF.

CDR3 DNA sequence: TGCAGTGCTAGAGATGGAGCGGGGGGAGGTTCCTACGAGCAGTACTTC. Translated: CSARDGAGGGSYEQYF. The chain uses TRBV20-1 and TRBJ2-7, with 9 bases that match TRBD2. The CDR3 has 16 residues. Germline V CDR1 and CDR2: DFQATT, SNEGSKA (reference sequence). V lost 0 bases, J lost 1 base, and 7 bases stayed unmatched.

This clonotype was seen a few times. J is TRBJ1-2 and V is TRBV12-3 or TRBV12-4; 9 bases are a match to TRBD1. With V trimmed by 5 bases and J by 0 bases, 4 bases remained unmatched. The CDR3 has 15 residues. Here the CDR3 reads CASSGQGPSNYGYTF. The DNA for the CDR3 is TGTGCCAGCAGTGGACAGGGGCCTTCTAACTATGGCTACACCTTC.

This clonotype was detected a few times. This chain connects TRBV7-2 to TRBJ1-5; D not resolved. The V gene's germline CDR1 is SGHTA and CDR2 FQGNSA. V gave up 5 bases and J gave up 2 bases, with 19 bases separating them. The CDR3 length is 17 residues. CDR3 DNA: TGTGCCAGCAGCCCCCAATTGGGAAATAAGGGCAATCAGCCCCAGCATTTT. It encodes CASSPQLGNKGNQPQHF.

This sequence joins TRBV12-3 or TRBV12-4 and TRBJ2-1; 12 bases align to TRBD2. The CDR3 covers 24 residues. With 0 bases clipped from V and 0 bases from J, the junction kept 21 bases outside the gene matches. CDR3 bases: TGTGCCAGCAGTTTAGCGCAACAGATCCAACCGGGACTAGCGGGTTTTGACTCCTACAATGAGCAGTTCTTC. Residues: CASSLAQQIQPGLAGFDSYNEQFF.

This clonotype was seen a handful of times. The V gene is TRBV9, the J gene TRBJ2-2; 10 positions agree with TRBD2. The junction had 5 bases not matched to a gene; V was cut back by 0 bases and J by 6 bases. Germline CDR1 and CDR2: SGDLS and YYNGEE. This CDR3 has 16 amino acids. CDR3 sequence (DNA): TGTGCCAGCAGCGTAGGTGTTCTAGCGGGGGCCGGGGAGCTGTTTTTT. Translation gives CASSVGVLAGAGELFF. The entire variable domain, with the rest obtained from reference TRBV9 and TRBJ2-2, is as follows: DSGVTQTPKHLITATGQRVTLRCSPRSGDLSVYWYQQSLDQGLQFLIQYYNGEERAKGNILERFSAQQFPDLHSELNLSSLELGDSALYFCASSVGVLAGAGELFFGEGSRLTVL.

This clonotype has ten or more counts. The CDR3 region is CASSVGFTDTQYF. The CDR3 coding sequence is TGTGCCAGCAGCGTAGGATTCACAGATACGCAGTATTTT. The chain has TRBV9 and TRBJ2-3; D is uncertain. Germline loops: CDR1 SGDLS, CDR2 YYNGEE. CDR3 length: 13 amino acids. V was trimmed by 0 bases and J by 2 bases, leaving 4 bases between them.